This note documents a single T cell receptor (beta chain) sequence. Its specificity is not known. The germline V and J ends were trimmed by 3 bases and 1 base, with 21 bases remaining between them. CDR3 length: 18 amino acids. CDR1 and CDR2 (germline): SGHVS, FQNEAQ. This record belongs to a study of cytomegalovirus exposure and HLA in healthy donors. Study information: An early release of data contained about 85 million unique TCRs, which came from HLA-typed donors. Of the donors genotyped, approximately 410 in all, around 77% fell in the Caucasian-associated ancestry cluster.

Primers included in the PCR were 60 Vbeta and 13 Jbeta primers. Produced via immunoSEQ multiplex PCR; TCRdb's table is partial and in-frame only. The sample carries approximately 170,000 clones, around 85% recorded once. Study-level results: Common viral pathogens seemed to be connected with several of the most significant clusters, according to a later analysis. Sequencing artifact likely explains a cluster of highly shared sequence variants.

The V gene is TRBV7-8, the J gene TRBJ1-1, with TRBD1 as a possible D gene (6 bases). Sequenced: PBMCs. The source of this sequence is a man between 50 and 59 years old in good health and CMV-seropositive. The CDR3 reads CASSFRFSGARGNTEAFF. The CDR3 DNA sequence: TGTGCCAGCAGCTTTCGTTTCTCAGGGGCGCGCGGGAACACTGAAGCTTTCTTT.